These T cell receptor beta chains were read from a single sample in a study of Ad26.COV2.S vaccination and SARS-CoV-2 variants. Assay used: immunoSEQ multiplex PCR; TCRdb lists only in-frame clones, some missing. This sample has 380,000 or so clones, with about four fifths found just once. The sequencing here drew on peripheral blood, taken in a trial of Ad26.COV2.S vaccine versus placebo. The receptors were sampled from a person aged 18-65 years who received the Ad26.COV2.S COVID-19 vaccine or a placebo. Both conserved end residues are part of each CDR3. D genes are given only for firm matches. Clone sizes are given selectively: once, few, many, or a class where the clone is expanded.

TRBV5-4	-	TRBJ2-7	once	CASSLGTGPGEQYF	TGTGCCAGCAGTCTAGGGACCGGACCGGGAGAGCAGTACTTC
TRBV30	-	TRBJ1-5	-	CAWSVSSVPQHF	TGTGCCTGGAGTGTAAGTTCGGTTCCCCAGCATTTT
TRBV5-4	-	TRBJ2-1	-	CASTSRGKVGYNEQFF	TGTGCCAGCACTTCTCGAGGGAAAGTGGGTTACAATGAGCAGTTCTTC
TRBV2	-	TRBJ1-1	-	CASTPLWGGVGGNTEAFF	TGTGCCAGCACCCCTCTGTGGGGAGGGGTCGGGGGTAATACTGAAGCTTTCTTT
TRBV27	-	TRBJ1-3	-	CASSLIRAPGNTIYF	TGTGCCAGCAGTTTAATACGAGCACCTGGAAACACCATATATTTT
TRBV2	TRBD1	TRBJ2-1	-	CASSGRTGGGGNEQFF	TGTGCCAGCAGTGGCCGGACAGGGGGCGGTGGGAATGAGCAGTTCTTC
TRBV4-3	TRBD2	TRBJ2-7	-	CASSQDRLAGVTKQYF	TGCGCCAGCAGCCAAGATCGGCTAGCGGGGGTTACGAAGCAGTACTTC
TRBV6-5	-	TRBJ2-3	-	CASSFRQATDTQYF	TGTGCCAGCAGCTTCCGACAGGCCACAGATACGCAGTATTTT
TRBV29-1	TRBD1	TRBJ2-1	-	CSVEGQGSNEQFF	TGCAGCGTCGAGGGACAGGGGAGCAATGAGCAGTTCTTC
TRBV19	-	TRBJ1-4	-	CASSTRGEKLFF	TGTGCCAGTAGTACTAGGGGAGAAAAACTGTTTTTT
TRBV3-1/TRBV3-2	-	TRBJ2-2	-	CASSLLGTGELFF	TGTGCCAGCAGCCTTCTAGGCACCGGGGAGCTGTTTTTT
TRBV11-2	-	TRBJ1-2	-	CASSTETRGYTF	TGTGCCAGCAGCACGGAGACACGGGGCTACACCTTC
TRBV5-5	-	TRBJ1-2	-	CASSLLGHDYGYTF	TGTGCCAGCAGCTTGCTGGGGCACGACTATGGCTACACCTTC
TRBV5-1	TRBD2	TRBJ2-1	few	CASSSGLVYNEQFF	TGCGCCAGCAGCTCGGGACTAGTCTACAATGAGCAGTTCTTC
TRBV7-9	-	TRBJ1-5	-	CASSKVGAGEPQHF	TGTGCCAGCAGCAAGGTCGGGGCCGGGGAGCCCCAGCATTTT
TRBV5-4	-	TRBJ1-2	-	CASSAQDRALYGYTF	TGTGCCAGCAGCGCCCAAGACAGAGCCCTCTATGGCTACACCTTC
TRBV2	-	TRBJ2-7	-	CASRADSYEQYF	TGTGCCAGCAGGGCGGACAGCTACGAGCAGTACTTC
TRBV12-3/TRBV12-4	-	TRBJ2-1	-	CASSFGYNEQFF	TGTGCCAGCAGCTTTGGATACAATGAGCAGTTCTTC
TRBV6-2/TRBV6-3	-	TRBJ1-1	once	CASSYAGGGYTEAFF	TGTGCCAGCAGTTACGCGGGGGGCGGGTACACTGAAGCTTTCTTT
TRBV12-1	-	TRBJ1-5	-	CASSRLQGGDNQPQHF	TGTGCCAGCAGCCGTCTCCAGGGTGGGGACAATCAGCCCCAGCATTTT
TRBV18	-	TRBJ2-7	-	CASSPLQQGEQYF	TGTGCCAGCTCACCCCTGCAACAGGGCGAGCAGTACTTC
TRBV19	-	TRBJ1-2	-	CASSVQRGRGYGYTF	TGTGCCAGTAGTGTCCAGAGGGGCCGGGGCTATGGCTACACCTTC
TRBV30	-	TRBJ1-3	-	CAWGWGFSSGNTIYF	TGTGCCTGGGGCTGGGGGTTTAGCTCTGGAAACACCATATATTTT
TRBV7-2	TRBD1	TRBJ2-3	-	CASTPGGRGGTDTQYF	TGTGCCAGCACCCCAGGGGGTCGAGGGGGCACAGATACGCAGTATTTT
TRBV10-3	TRBD1	TRBJ1-3	-	CAIGYGTGGFAGNTIYF	TGTGCCATCGGGTACGGGACAGGGGGCTTCGCTGGAAACACCATATATTTT
TRBV11-2	-	TRBJ1-6	-	CASSLVEGAPLHF	TGTGCCAGCAGCTTAGTCGAGGGGGCACCCCTCCACTTT
TRBV19	-	TRBJ2-7	-	CASSTSPGGGPYEQYF	TGTGCCAGTAGTACATCCCCCGGTGGGGGTCCCTACGAGCAGTACTTC
TRBV5-6	TRBD2	TRBJ2-7	-	CASSPGLAAISANEQYF	TGTGCCAGCAGCCCCGGACTAGCGGCCATCTCAGCCAACGAGCAGTACTTC
TRBV5-6	-	TRBJ2-3	-	CASSLAPRPDTQYF	TGTGCCAGCAGCTTGGCCCCTAGACCAGATACGCAGTATTTT
TRBV30	-	TRBJ2-7	-	CAWRDRGLLYEQYF	TGTGCCTGGAGAGATCGAGGGCTCCTCTACGAGCAGTACTTC